This TCR beta chain was sequenced during a study of blood T cells in healthy people across ages. A second roughly 6 to 12 cycle PCR used barcoded and J-beta primers. One entry per CDR3 protein, called by TCRdb with MiXCR from the 5' RACE reads. Found here are approximately 760,000 distinct CDR3 sequences, around 25% of them singletons; the top ten hold more than 7.5%. To note about this clonotype: Its antigen is undetermined. A junction boundary mismatches the germline segment, possibly from a read error.

Germline CDR1 and CDR2: SGHRS and YFSETQ. The length of the CDR3 is 16 residues. Overall study findings and caveats: Relative to aged donors, long-lived donors carried more naive CD4+ cells and displayed higher diversity.

This same sample was also part of a study on T cells of mothers and their children.

What was sequenced was blood. The rearrangement uses TRBV5-1 and TRBJ2-7; a possible D gene is TRBD2 (6 bases). The TCR was taken from a boy between 5 and 17 years old in good health. The CDR3 loop is CASSGSTGLASYEQYF. DNA of the CDR3: TGCGCCAGCAGCGGATCGACGGGACTGGCCTCCTACGAGCAGTACTTT. Filled out from reference TRBV5-1 and TRBJ2-7, the complete variable domain reads KAGVTQTPRYLIKTRGQQVTLSCSPISGHRSVSWYQQTPGQGLQFLFEYFSETQRNKGNFPGRFSGRQFSNSRSEMNVSTLELGDSALYLCASSGSTGLASYEQYFGPGTRLTVT.